A single T cell receptor beta chain is shown here with its context. It differs at one base from a far larger clone, so likely a read error. The time point was: after trial treatment. Regarding treatment: LDRT plus nivolumab, ipilimumab, low-dose cyclophosphamide and aspirin (RACIN trial). Administered to the donors were nivolumab, ipilimumab, aspirin, low-dose cyclophosphamide and low-dose radiotherapy. cDNA synthesis used a TRAV/TRBV-specific primer set for both chains. Amplification, which lasted 20 PCR cycles, used a constant-region primer and V-primer adapter to amplify TCRs. Each CDR3 protein gets one entry after TCRdb re-called the reads with MiXCR. The profile covers about 30,000 distinct CDR3 sequences, with approximately 49% appearing a single time and roughly 5.7% taken by the ten largest. Germline V gene lookup returns CDR1 SGHRS and CDR2 YFSETQ. The CDR3 is 16 residues long. Between the trimmed V and J ends, which lost 0 bases and 7 bases, there was a span of 20 bases.

This specimen comes from a study of low-dose radiotherapy and immunotherapy resistance in tumors. Study overall: Doses delivered to Cohort 2 were 1 Gy per fraction every two weeks, amounting to 13 Gy over 26 weeks. Patients were given intravenous nivolumab 240 mg every two weeks plus ipilimumab 1 mg/kg every six weeks.

The chain is built from TRBV5-1 and TRBJ2-7; possibly TRBD2 for D (6 bases). This specimen was PBMCs, taken after low-dose radiotherapy plus immunotherapy. This TCR was recovered from a male donor with gallbladder cancer. The CDR3 here is CASSLVAGSPGNEQYF. The CDR3 coding sequence is TGCGCCAGCAGCTTGGTCGCGGGATCCCCAGGGAATGAGCAGTACTTC.